The 30 T cell receptor beta chains reported below all come from one sample, sequenced in a study of TIL therapy for anti-PD-1-resistant metastatic lung cancer. The immunoSEQ assay was v3. Data came from immunoSEQ multiplex PCR; TCRdb stores just in-frame clones and leaves some out. This table holds around 59,000 clones, 69% found once. Time point of the sample: pre-treatment sample, taken before nivolumab and TIL therapy. Sequenced material: blood, taken at baseline. These receptors were obtained from a person between 25 and 80 years old with non-small cell lung cancer.

The V and J genes are TRBV4-1 and TRBJ1-5; no clear D. The CDR3 covers 15 residues. Trimming stripped 2 bases from V and 0 bases from J, with 8 bases between. Germline V gives CDR1 MGHRA, CDR2 YSYEKL. CDR3 bases: TGCGCCAGCAGCCAAACCGTATATAGCAATCAGCCCCAGCATTTT. It encodes CASSQTVYSNQPQHF.

J is TRBJ1-4 and V is TRBV19; D gene uncertain. CDR1 and CDR2 (germline): LNHDA, SQIVND (reference sequence). Trimming shortened V by 4 bases and J by 4 bases, and 19 bases separated the two germline ends. The CDR3 has 17 residues. The CDR3 is CASSRIPKAPLNEKLFF. Here the CDR3 DNA reads TGTGCCAGTAGTAGGATTCCCAAGGCTCCGCTTAATGAAAAACTGTTTTTT.

J is TRBJ1-2 and V is TRBV5-4; possibly TRBD1 for D (6 bases). V lost 5 bases and J 4 bases, leaving 15 bases between the germline ends. The germline V gene has CDR1 SGHNT and CDR2 YYREEE (reference sequence). The CDR3 runs 14 residues. The CDR3 here is CASSQDSDVYGYTF. CDR3 bases: TGTGCCAGCAGTCAGGACAGCGACGTCTATGGCTACACCTTC.

The rearrangement joins TRBV5-1 to TRBJ2-1, with D uncertain. Germline CDR1 reads SGHRS; CDR2 reads YFSETQ. The CDR3 has 15 amino acids. The V and J ends lost 2 bases and 5 bases respectively, with 14 bases between them. CDR3 loop: CASSFGGSLDNEQFF. The CDR3 region has the DNA TGCGCCAGCAGCTTTGGTGGCAGCTTAGACAATGAGCAGTTCTTC. The full variable domain, rest sourced from reference TRBV5-1 and TRBJ2-1, is KAGVTQTPRYLIKTRGQQVTLSCSPISGHRSVSWYQQTPGQGLQFLFEYFSETQRNKGNFPGRFSGRQFSNSRSEMNVSTLELGDSALYLCASSFGGSLDNEQFFGPGTRLTVL.

The chain employs TRBV4-1 and TRBJ2-5, with TRBD2 identical over 11 bases. The CDR3 spans 16 residues. After removal of 6 bases from V and 0 bases from J, the junction contained 6 bases not matched to a gene. Germline V gives CDR1 MGHRA, CDR2 YSYEKL. CDR3 nucleotides: TGCGCCAGCAGTCCTATAGCGGGGGGGGACCAAGAGACCCAGTACTTC. This encodes CASSPIAGGDQETQYF.

The CDR3 is CASSLRQGGITDTQYF. The CDR3 DNA is TGCGCCAGCAGCTTAAGACAGGGCGGTATAACAGATACGCAGTATTTT. This chain joins TRBV5-1 and TRBJ2-3, with 7 bases identical to TRBD1. CDR3 length equals 16 residues. Looked up from germline, CDR1 is SGHRS and CDR2 is YFSETQ. V gave up 2 bases and J gave up 3 bases; unmatched junction bases: 9.

The J gene is TRBJ2-5, the V gene TRBV5-5; D is perhaps TRBD2 (5 bases). Trimming left V 1 base short and J 5 bases short, with 15 bases between. Per the germline V gene, CDR1 is SGHKS and CDR2 is YYEKEE (reference sequence). The CDR3 length is 15 residues. CDR3 loop: CASSLIHSTGETQYF. Here the CDR3 DNA reads TGTGCCAGCAGCTTGATTCACAGTACGGGGGAGACCCAGTACTTC.

V gene TRBV6-5 combines with J gene TRBJ1-6, with 7 bases identical to TRBD1. The trim removed 5 bases at V and 9 bases at J, leaving 4 bases unmatched. Germline V CDR1 and CDR2: MNHEY, SVGAGI. The CDR3 covers 13 residues. CDR3 nucleotides: TGTGCCAGCAGTCCCAGGGGGACTTCACCCCTCCACTTT. This encodes CASSPRGTSPLHF.

The CDR3 protein is CASSLGEIQYF. The CDR3 nucleotides are TGTGCCAGCAGTTTGGGGGAAATTCAGTACTTC. This rearrangement joins TRBV2 to TRBJ2-4; D tentatively fits TRBD1 or TRBD2 (5 bases each). Trimming cost V 5 bases and J 10 bases, with 9 bases left between them. In germline, CDR1 is SNHLY, CDR2 FYNNEI. The length of the CDR3 is 11 residues. Combining the CDR3 with reference TRBV2 and TRBJ2-4 gives the whole variable domain EPEVTQTPSHQVTQMGQEVILRCVPISNHLYFYWYRQILGQKVEFLVSFYNNEISEKSEIFDDQFSVERPDGSNFTLKIRSTKLEDSAMYFCASSLGEIQYFGAGTRLSVL.

The chain couples TRBV7-9 to TRBJ2-2, with 9 bases identical to TRBD1. The CDR3 is 15 residues long. The germline CDR1 and CDR2 sequences are SEHNR and FQNEAQ (reference sequence). The V and J ends lost 4 bases and 5 bases, in that order; junction bases with no gene match: 5. CDR3 loop: CASSSRDRVTGELFF. The CDR3 DNA reads TGTGCCAGCAGCTCCCGGGACAGGGTGACCGGGGAGCTGTTTTTT.

The J gene is TRBJ1-4, the V gene TRBV6-6; no reliable D call. The CDR3 sequence is 15 residues long. Trimming stripped 5 bases from V and 4 bases from J, with 14 bases between. Germline V lookup: CDR1 MNHNY, CDR2 SVGAGI (reference sequence). The CDR3 DNA follows: TGTGCCAGCAGTGGCCTGTTCGGCGGTAATGAAAAACTGTTTTTT. The encoded protein is CASSGLFGGNEKLFF.

The V gene is TRBV6-6, the J gene TRBJ1-2; D is possibly TRBD1 (6 bases). CDR3 size: 13 residues. Germline V lookup: CDR1 MNHNY, CDR2 SVGAGI (reference sequence). The V gene lost 4 bases and the J gene lost 7 bases, with 13 bases spanning the gap. For the CDR3, the DNA is TGTGCCAGCAGTTTGATACGGACAGCTGGCTACACCTTC. This sequence encodes CASSLIRTAGYTF.

This clone showed up just a few times. The gene calls are TRBV5-1 and TRBJ1-1; 9 nucleotides line up with TRBD1. The CDR3 spans 13 residues. Germline CDR1 and CDR2: SGHRS and YFSETQ. V gave up 7 bases and J gave up 6 bases; unmatched junction bases: 7. In DNA, the CDR3 is TGCGCCAGCGGCGGGACAGGGAGTTCTGAAGCTTTCTTT. Protein: CASGGTGSSEAFF. The full variable domain, completed using reference TRBV5-1 and TRBJ1-1, is KAGVTQTPRYLIKTRGQQVTLSCSPISGHRSVSWYQQTPGQGLQFLFEYFSETQRNKGNFPGRFSGRQFSNSRSEMNVSTLELGDSALYLCASGGTGSSEAFFGQGTRLTVV.

The chain carries TRBV2 and TRBJ2-7, with 9 nucleotides matching TRBD1. CDR1 is SNHLY, CDR2 FYNNEI, per germline. This CDR3 is 15 amino acids long. V shed 6 bases, J shed 7 bases, and the junction held 13 bases outside the gene matches. The CDR3 spells CASRGGQGKVREQYF. The CDR3 DNA follows: TGTGCCAGCAGAGGCGGACAGGGGAAAGTTCGGGAGCAGTACTTC.

The rearrangement links TRBV5-1 to TRBJ2-3, with 7 bases matching TRBD2. J was trimmed by 5 bases and V by 4 bases; bases with no gene match: 4. The CDR3 has 13 residues. Germline values: CDR1 SGHRS, CDR2 YFSETQ. The CDR3 DNA follows: TGCGCCAGCAGCCATACTAGCGAAGATACGCAGTATTTT. This codes for CASSHTSEDTQYF.

V gene TRBV28 combines with J gene TRBJ1-4; TRBD1 is a possible D gene (6 bases). Germline CDR1 and CDR2: MDHEN and SYDVKM. CDR3 length: 13 amino acids. V was pared by 8 bases and J by 10 bases, with 17 bases between. This chain's CDR3 is CASGGPIMGKLFF. The CDR3 DNA follows: TGTGCCAGCGGGGGCCCTATAATGGGAAAACTGTTTTTT.

This chain uses TRBV20-1 with TRBJ1-4; D unclear. The CDR3 has 11 residues. In germline, CDR1 is DFQATT, CDR2 SNEGSKA (reference sequence). V lost 6 bases to trimming and J lost 10 bases, with 12 bases between them. This CDR3 reads CSAKAASKLFF. CDR3 nucleotides: TGCAGTGCAAAGGCCGCTTCAAAACTGTTTTTT.

The chain has TRBV7-2 and TRBJ2-3; tentatively, D is TRBD2 (5 bases). CDR1 is SGHTA, CDR2 FQGNSA, per germline. V lost 0 bases to trimming and J lost 5 bases, with 9 bases between them. CDR3 length equals 14 residues. DNA for the CDR3: TGTGCCAGCAGCTTAGCTAGAGGGTTAGATACGCAGTATTTT. Translating gives CASSLARGLDTQYF.

This chain connects TRBV9 to TRBJ1-4, with no clear D. V was trimmed by 2 bases and J by 0 bases, leaving 11 bases between them. This CDR3 comprises 16 residues. Germline CDR1 reads SGDLS; CDR2 reads YYNGEE. The CDR3 DNA reads TGTGCCAGCAGCGTGACGGAGTTTACAACTAATGAAAAACTGTTTTTT. It is translated as CASSVTEFTTNEKLFF.

This sequence joins TRBV28 and TRBJ2-5, with D unclear. The CDR3 spans 16 residues. Germline values: CDR1 MDHEN, CDR2 SYDVKM. Trimming removed 3 bases from V and 3 bases from J, with 17 bases in between. DNA of the CDR3: TGTGCCAGCAGTTTGTACTGGGGTGAAACCAAAGAGACCCAGTACTTC. Its protein is CASSLYWGETKETQYF.

In this sample, this clone turned up a few times. This sequence joins TRBV4-1 and TRBJ1-5; D is ambiguous. Trimming pared 0 bases from V and 0 bases from J, leaving 6 bases between. CDR1 is MGHRA, CDR2 YSYEKL, per germline. The CDR3 has 15 amino acids. The CDR3 is CASSQDQVSNQPQHF. DNA of the CDR3: TGCGCCAGCAGCCAAGATCAGGTTAGCAATCAGCCCCAGCATTTT.

This clone was observed a few times. The chain uses TRBV6-5 and TRBJ1-1, with 7 positions matching TRBD1. The CDR3 sequence is 12 residues long. Germline assignment: CDR1 MNHEY and CDR2 SVGAGI. The V and J ends lost 2 bases and 7 bases, in that order; junction bases with no gene match: 1. CDR3 loop: CASSYAGGEAFF. The DNA for the CDR3 is TGTGCCAGCAGTTACGCAGGGGGTGAAGCTTTCTTT.

The chain joins TRBV5-5 to TRBJ1-1; D is perhaps TRBD1 (5 bases). CDR1 and CDR2 from the germline V gene are SGHKS and YYEKEE (reference sequence). The CDR3 spans 14 residues. The V gene lost 2 bases and the J gene lost 6 bases, with 14 bases spanning the gap. CDR3 bases: TGTGCCAGCAGCTTTCCGGGGCCCCTCCCTGAAGCTTTCTTT. Its translation is CASSFPGPLPEAFF.

V is TRBV20-1 and J is TRBJ1-2; no definite D call. Germline V gene lookup returns CDR1 DFQATT and CDR2 SNEGSKA (reference sequence). Trimming shortened V by 6 bases and J by 3 bases, and 8 bases separated the two germline ends. The CDR3 is 11 amino acids. In nucleotides, the CDR3 is TGCAGTGCCAAGGAGGACTATGGCTACACCTTC. Its protein product is CSAKEDYGYTF.

The chain links TRBV29-1 to TRBJ2-3; D is ambiguous. Trimming removed 4 bases from V and 6 bases from J, with 11 bases in between. This CDR3 is 12 amino acids long. Germline V gene data show CDR1 as SQVTM and CDR2 as ANQGSEA. CDR3 residues: CSVGGISDTQYF. CDR3 nucleotides: TGCAGCGTTGGGGGAATCAGCGATACGCAGTATTTT.

The chain recombines TRBV7-2 with TRBJ1-5, with D perhaps TRBD1 (6 bases). V was shortened by 2 bases and J by 4 bases, with 12 bases between the two germline ends. CDR3 size: 15 residues. Germline V gene data show CDR1 as SGHTA and CDR2 as FQGNSA. Here the CDR3 reads CASSLSMGANQPQHF. The CDR3 nucleotides read TGTGCCAGCAGCTTATCAATGGGGGCGAATCAGCCCCAGCATTTT.

The rearrangement links TRBV7-9 to TRBJ1-2; 8 bases line up with TRBD1. Per germline, CDR1 SEHNR and CDR2 FQNEAQ (reference sequence). V dropped 6 bases and J dropped 8; count of bases not matched to a gene: 5. The CDR3 has 12 amino acids. CDR3 sequence (DNA): TGTGCCAGCAGGGGGGACAGGCTCGGCTACACCTTC. It is translated as CASRGDRLGYTF. Together with reference TRBV7-9 and TRBJ1-2, the CDR3 gives the full variable domain: DTGVSQNPRHKITKRGQNVTFRCDPISEHNRLYWYRQTLGQGPEFLTYFQNEAQLEKSRLLSDRFSAERPKGSFSTLEIQRTEQGDSAMYLCASRGDRLGYTFGSGTRLTVV.

This chain joins TRBV9 and TRBJ2-5; 8 bases are a match to TRBD2. The CDR3 covers 16 residues. Per the germline V gene, CDR1 is SGDLS and CDR2 is YYNGEE. V trimming: 4 bases; J trimming: 5 bases; junction bases outside the gene matches: 13. CDR3 loop: CASSPWGSGKTETQYF. The DNA of the CDR3 is TGTGCCAGCAGCCCCTGGGGTAGCGGGAAAACGGAGACCCAGTACTTC.

This clone was counted at least ten times. CDR3 amino acids: CASSLEGPEAFF. In DNA, the CDR3 is TGCGCCAGCAGCTTGGAGGGCCCTGAAGCTTTCTTT. This sequence joins TRBV5-1 and TRBJ1-1; D is ambiguous. This CDR3 is built from 12 residues. V lost 0 bases and J 6 bases, leaving 6 bases between the germline ends. Germline values: CDR1 SGHRS, CDR2 YFSETQ.

The chain couples TRBV29-1 to TRBJ2-1; D remains unclear. V lost 2 bases, J lost 6 bases, and 8 bases lay in between. The germline CDR1 and CDR2 sequences are SQVTM and ANQGSEA. The CDR3 loop spans 12 amino acids. This CDR3 is CSVEYAPNEQFF. CDR3 DNA: TGCAGCGTTGAATATGCTCCCAATGAGCAGTTCTTC.